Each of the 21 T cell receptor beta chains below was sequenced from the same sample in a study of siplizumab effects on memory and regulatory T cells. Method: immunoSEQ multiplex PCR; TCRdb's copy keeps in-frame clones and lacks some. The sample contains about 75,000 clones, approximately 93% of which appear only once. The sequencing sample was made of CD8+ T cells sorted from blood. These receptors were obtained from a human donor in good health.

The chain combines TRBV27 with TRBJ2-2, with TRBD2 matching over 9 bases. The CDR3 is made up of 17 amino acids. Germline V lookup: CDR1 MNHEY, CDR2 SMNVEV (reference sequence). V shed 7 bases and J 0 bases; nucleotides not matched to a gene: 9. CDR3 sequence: CASTRASGDPNTGELFF. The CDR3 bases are TGTGCCAGCACTCGGGCTAGCGGGGACCCGAACACCGGGGAGCTGTTTTTT.

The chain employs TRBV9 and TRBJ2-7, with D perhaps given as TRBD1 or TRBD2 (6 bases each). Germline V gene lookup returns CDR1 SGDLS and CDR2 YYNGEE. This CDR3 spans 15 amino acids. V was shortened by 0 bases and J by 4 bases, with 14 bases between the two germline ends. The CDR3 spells CASSVGGATWYEQYF. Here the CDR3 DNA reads TGTGCCAGCAGCGTAGGGGGGGCCACTTGGTACGAGCAGTACTTC.

The CDR3 reads CASSYYGDPGNTIYF. For the CDR3, the DNA is TGTGCCAGTAGTTATTATGGGGATCCTGGAAACACCATATATTTT. The chain carries TRBV19 and TRBJ1-3; D is undetermined. In germline, CDR1 is LNHDA, CDR2 SQIVND (reference sequence). The ends were cut back, 5 bases at V and 2 bases at J, with 13 bases in the middle. CDR3 length: 15 residues.

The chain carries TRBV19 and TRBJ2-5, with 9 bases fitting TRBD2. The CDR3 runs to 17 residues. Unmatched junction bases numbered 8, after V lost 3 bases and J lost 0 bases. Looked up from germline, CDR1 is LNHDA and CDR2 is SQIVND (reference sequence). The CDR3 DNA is TGTGCCAGTAGTATTTCAGGACTAGCGCCCTACCAAGAGACCCAGTACTTC. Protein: CASSISGLAPYQETQYF.

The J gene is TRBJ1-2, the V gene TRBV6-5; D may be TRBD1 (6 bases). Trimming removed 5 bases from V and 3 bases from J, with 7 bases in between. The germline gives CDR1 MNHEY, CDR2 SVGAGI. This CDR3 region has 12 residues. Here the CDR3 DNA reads TGTGCCAGCAGTGCAGGGGACTATGGCTACACCTTC. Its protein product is CASSAGDYGYTF.

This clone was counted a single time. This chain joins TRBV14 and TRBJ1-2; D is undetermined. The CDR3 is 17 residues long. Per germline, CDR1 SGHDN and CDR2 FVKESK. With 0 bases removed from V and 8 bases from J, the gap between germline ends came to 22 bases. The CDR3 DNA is TGTGCCAGCAGCCAAGAGAGTTACTGGACCCTGGTAGAGGGCTACACCTTC. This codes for CASSQESYWTLVEGYTF.

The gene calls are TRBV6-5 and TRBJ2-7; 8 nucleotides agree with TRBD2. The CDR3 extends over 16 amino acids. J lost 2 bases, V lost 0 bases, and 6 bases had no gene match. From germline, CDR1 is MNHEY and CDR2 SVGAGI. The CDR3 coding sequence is TGTGCCAGCAGTTACTCGAGTCAGCGGGGGACCTACGAGCAGTACTTC. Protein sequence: CASSYSSQRGTYEQYF.

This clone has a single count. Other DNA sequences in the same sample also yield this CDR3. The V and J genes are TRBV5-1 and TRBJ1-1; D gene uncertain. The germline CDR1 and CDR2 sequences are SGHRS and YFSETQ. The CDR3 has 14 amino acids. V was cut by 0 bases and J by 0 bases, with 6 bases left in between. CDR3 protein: CASSLGGMNTEAFF. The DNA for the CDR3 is TGCGCCAGCAGCTTGGGGGGTATGAACACTGAAGCTTTCTTT.

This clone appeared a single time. The CDR3 protein is CASSVAGHRGEKLFF. The DNA for the CDR3 is TGTGCCAGCAGCGTAGCGGGACACAGGGGTGAAAAACTGTTTTTT. V is TRBV9 and J is TRBJ1-4, with 7 bases identical to TRBD1. The V and J ends lost 0 bases and 7 bases, in that order; junction bases with no gene match: 6. Germline V gene data show CDR1 as SGDLS and CDR2 as YYNGEE. This CDR3 spans 15 amino acids.

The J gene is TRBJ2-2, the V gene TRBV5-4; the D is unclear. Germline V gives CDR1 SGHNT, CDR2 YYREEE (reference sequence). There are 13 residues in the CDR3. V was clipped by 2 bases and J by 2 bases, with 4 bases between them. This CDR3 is CASSFGNTGELFF. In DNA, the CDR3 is TGTGCCAGCAGCTTTGGTAACACCGGGGAGCTGTTTTTT.

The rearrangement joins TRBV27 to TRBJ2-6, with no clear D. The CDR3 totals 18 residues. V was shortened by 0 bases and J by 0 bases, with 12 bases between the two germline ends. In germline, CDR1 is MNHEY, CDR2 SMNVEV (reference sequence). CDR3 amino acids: CASSLSSALVSGANVLTF. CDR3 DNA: TGTGCCAGCAGTTTATCGTCAGCCTTAGTCTCTGGGGCCAACGTCCTGACTTTC. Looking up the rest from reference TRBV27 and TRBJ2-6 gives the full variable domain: EAQVTQNPRYLITVTGKKLTVTCSQNMNHEYMSWYRQDPGLGLRQIYYSMNVEVTDKGDVPEGYKVSRKEKRNFPLILESPSPNQTSLYFCASSLSSALVSGANVLTFGAGSRLTVL.

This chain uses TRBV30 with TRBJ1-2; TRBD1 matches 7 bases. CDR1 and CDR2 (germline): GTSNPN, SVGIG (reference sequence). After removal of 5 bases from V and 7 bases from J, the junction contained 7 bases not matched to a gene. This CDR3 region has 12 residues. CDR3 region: CAWDRASSGYTF. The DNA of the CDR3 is TGTGCCTGGGACAGGGCTAGCTCTGGCTACACCTTC. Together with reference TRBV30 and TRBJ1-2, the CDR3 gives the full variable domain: SQTIHQWPATLVQPVGSPLSLECTVEGTSNPNLYWYRQAAGRGLQLLFYSVGIGQISSEVPQNLSASRPQDRQFILSSKKLLLSDSGFYLCAWDRASSGYTFGSGTRLTVV.

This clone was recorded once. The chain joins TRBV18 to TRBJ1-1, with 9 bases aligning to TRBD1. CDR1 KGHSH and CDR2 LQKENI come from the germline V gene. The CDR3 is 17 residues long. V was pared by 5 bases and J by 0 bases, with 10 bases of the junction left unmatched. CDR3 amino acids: CASSGPGQGSLNTEAFF. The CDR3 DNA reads TGTGCCAGCTCAGGACCGGGACAGGGCTCCCTGAACACTGAAGCTTTCTTT.

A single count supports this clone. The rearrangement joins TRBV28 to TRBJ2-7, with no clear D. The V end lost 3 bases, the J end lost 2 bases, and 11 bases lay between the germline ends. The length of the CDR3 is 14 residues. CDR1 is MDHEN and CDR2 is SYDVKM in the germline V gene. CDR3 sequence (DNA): TGTGCCAGCAGTTTGCGGCAGGCGACCTACGAGCAGTACTTC. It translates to CASSLRQATYEQYF.

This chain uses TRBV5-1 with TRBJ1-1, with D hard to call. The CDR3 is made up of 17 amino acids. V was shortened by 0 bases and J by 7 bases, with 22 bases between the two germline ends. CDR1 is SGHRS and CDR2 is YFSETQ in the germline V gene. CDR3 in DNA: TGCGCCAGCAGCTTGGCGGGCTCGGAATTATTCTTTAATGAAGCTTTCTTT. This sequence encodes CASSLAGSELFFNEAFF.

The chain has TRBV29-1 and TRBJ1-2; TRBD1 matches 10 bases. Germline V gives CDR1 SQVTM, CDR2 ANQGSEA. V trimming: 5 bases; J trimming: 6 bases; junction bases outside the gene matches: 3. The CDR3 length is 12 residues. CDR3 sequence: CSVRQGAHGYTF. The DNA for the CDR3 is TGCAGCGTTCGACAGGGGGCGCATGGCTACACCTTC.

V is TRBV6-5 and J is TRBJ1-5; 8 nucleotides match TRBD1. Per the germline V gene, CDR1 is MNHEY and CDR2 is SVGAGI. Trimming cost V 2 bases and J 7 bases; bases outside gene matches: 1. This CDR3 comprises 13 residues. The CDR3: CASSYGQGQPQHF. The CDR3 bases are TGTGCCAGCAGTTACGGACAGGGCCAGCCCCAGCATTTT.

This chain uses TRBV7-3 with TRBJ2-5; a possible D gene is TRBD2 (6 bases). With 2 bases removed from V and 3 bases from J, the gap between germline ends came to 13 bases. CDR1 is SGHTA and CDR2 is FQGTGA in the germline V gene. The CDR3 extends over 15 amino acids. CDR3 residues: CASSLWGVEKETQYF. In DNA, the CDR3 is TGTGCCAGCAGCTTATGGGGGGTAGAAAAAGAGACCCAGTACTTC.

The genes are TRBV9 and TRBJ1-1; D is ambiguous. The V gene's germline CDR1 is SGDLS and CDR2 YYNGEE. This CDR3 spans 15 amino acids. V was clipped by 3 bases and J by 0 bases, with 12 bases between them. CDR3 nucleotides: TGTGCCAGCAGCGCAGAGACCGGAATGAACACTGAAGCTTTCTTT. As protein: CASSAETGMNTEAFF.

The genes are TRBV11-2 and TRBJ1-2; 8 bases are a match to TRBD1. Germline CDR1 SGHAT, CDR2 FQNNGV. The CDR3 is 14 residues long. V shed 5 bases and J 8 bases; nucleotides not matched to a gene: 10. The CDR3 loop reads CASSPTGGSFGYTF. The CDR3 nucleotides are TGTGCCAGCAGCCCTACAGGGGGTAGCTTCGGCTACACCTTC.

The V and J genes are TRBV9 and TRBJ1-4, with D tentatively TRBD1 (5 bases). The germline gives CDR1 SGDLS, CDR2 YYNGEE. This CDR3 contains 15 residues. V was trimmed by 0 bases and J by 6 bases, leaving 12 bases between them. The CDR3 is CASSVAGRVDEKLFF. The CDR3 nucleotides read TGTGCCAGCAGCGTAGCAGGGAGGGTGGATGAAAAACTGTTTTTT.